One T cell receptor beta chain is described in this entry. This entry belongs to a study of cytomegalovirus exposure and HLA in healthy donors. The germline V and J ends were trimmed by 0 bases and 3 bases, with 12 bases remaining between them. CDR3 length: 15 residues. Per the germline V gene, CDR1 is SGHAT and CDR2 is FQNNGV. This table comes from immunoSEQ multiplex PCR, and its TCRdb copy is limited to in-frame clones, with some not included. The sample has about 74,000 clones, 94% seen once. The receptor's source is a man between 18 and 35 years old in good health and CMV-seropositive. This rearrangement joins TRBV11-2 to TRBJ2-7, with D uncertain. The material sequenced was PBMCs. The CDR3 region has the DNA TGTGCCAGCAGCTTAGATCTTGGGCAAGTCTACGAGCAGTACTTC. The encoded protein is CASSLDLGQVYEQYF. Looking up the rest from reference TRBV11-2 and TRBJ2-7 gives the full variable domain: EAGVAQSPRYKIIEKRQSVAFWCNPISGHATLYWYQQILGQGPKLLIQFQNNGVVDDSQLPKDRFSAERLKGVDSTLKIQPAKLEDSAVYLCASSLDLGQVYEQYFGPGTRLTVT.